A single sample is the source of the 29 T cell receptor beta chains below, sequenced in a study of Ad26.COV2.S vaccination and SARS-CoV-2 variants. Stated treatment: around 19 received Ad26.COV2.S at low or high dose, single or two shots; roughly 5 received placebo; per-sample allocation not given. Samples analyzed were those drawn on day 63 after the first vaccine or placebo injection. Sequenced by immunoSEQ multiplex PCR; TCRdb stores in-frame clones only, minus some. In the table there are around 250,000 clones, roughly nine tenths of which are singletons. Here the sequenced sample was peripheral blood, taken in a trial of Ad26.COV2.S vaccine versus placebo. These receptor sequences come from a person aged 18-65 years who received the Ad26.COV2.S COVID-19 vaccine or a placebo.

V gene TRBV25-1 combines with J gene TRBJ1-6, with D possibly being TRBD1 (5 bases). This CDR3 region has 14 residues. With 4 bases removed from V and 4 bases from J, the gap between germline ends came to 8 bases. CDR1 and CDR2 from the germline V gene are MGHDK and SYGVNS. The CDR3 DNA reads as TGTGCCAGCAGTGCCCAGGGTTATAATTCACCCCTCCACTTT. Translated: CASSAQGYNSPLHF. Filled out from reference TRBV25-1 and TRBJ1-6, the complete variable domain reads EADIYQTPRYLVIGTGKKITLECSQTMGHDKMYWYQQDPGMELHLIHYSYGVNSTEKGDLSSESTVSRIRTEHFPLTLESARPSHTSQYLCASSAQGYNSPLHFGNGTRLTVT.

This clone showed up just once. CDR3 protein: CASSIGRGNTEAFF. DNA of the CDR3: TGTGCCAGTAGTATAGGAAGGGGGAACACTGAAGCTTTCTTT. The gene calls are TRBV19 and TRBJ1-1, with a weak D call TRBD1 (5 bases). The CDR3 loop spans 14 amino acids. V gave up 1 base and J gave up 1 base, with 7 bases separating them. Germline loops: CDR1 LNHDA, CDR2 SQIVND (reference sequence).

The rearrangement uses TRBV20-1 and TRBJ2-5; D gene uncertain. The germline gives CDR1 DFQATT, CDR2 SNEGSKA (reference sequence). Trimming took off 3 bases at V and 0 bases at J, with 8 bases between the two ends. This CDR3 has 13 residues. For the CDR3, the DNA is TGCAGTGCTAGTTTGACAAACCAAGAGACCCAGTACTTC. It codes for CSASLTNQETQYF.

Only a few counts were recorded for this clone. The V and J genes are TRBV5-1 and TRBJ1-1, with D perhaps matching TRBD1 (6 bases). The CDR3 has 14 amino acids. Germline values: CDR1 SGHRS, CDR2 YFSETQ. The V end lost 4 bases, the J end lost 5 bases, and 15 bases lay between the germline ends. CDR3 loop: CASSADSKRTEAFF. The CDR3 region has the DNA TGCGCCAGCAGCGCGGACAGTAAGAGAACTGAAGCTTTCTTT.

The V and J genes are TRBV7-2 and TRBJ2-1; D gene unclear. Germline V gene lookup returns CDR1 SGHTA and CDR2 FQGNSA. The CDR3 is made up of 11 amino acids. Deletions cut 0 bases from V and 9 bases from J, with 3 bases between. CDR3 protein: CASSLAVEQFF. CDR3 nucleotides: TGTGCCAGCAGCTTAGCTGTTGAGCAGTTCTTC.

J is TRBJ2-2 and V is TRBV2; 7 bases fit TRBD2. V was pared by 7 bases and J by 4 bases, with 6 bases of the junction left unmatched. The CDR3 covers 14 residues. CDR1 and CDR2 (germline): SNHLY, FYNNEI. The CDR3 DNA reads TGTGCCAGCAAGGCGGGAGAGGGCACCGGGGAGCTGTTTTTT. Residues: CASKAGEGTGELFF.

This clone was counted a few times. V is TRBV25-1 and J is TRBJ2-2; no definite D call. The germline CDR1 and CDR2 sequences are MGHDK and SYGVNS. This CDR3 is built from 13 residues. V dropped 4 bases and J dropped 6 bases, with 9 bases sitting between them. The CDR3 DNA sequence: TGTGCCAGCAGTGGCGGAAGCCCCGGGGAGCTGTTTTTT. Its translation: CASSGGSPGELFF.

The chain carries TRBV25-1 and TRBJ1-6; 9 bases are a match to TRBD1. The V segment lost 2 bases and the J segment 6 bases; nucleotides outside the gene matches: 5. CDR3 length: 16 residues. The germline gives CDR1 MGHDK, CDR2 SYGVNS. The CDR3 protein is CASSERQGGSNSPLHF. DNA for the CDR3: TGTGCCAGCAGTGAAAGACAGGGGGGTAGTAATTCACCCCTCCACTTT.

The chain recombines TRBV25-1 with TRBJ2-1, with no clear D. There are 14 residues in the CDR3. V lost 8 bases and J 5 bases, leaving 16 bases between the germline ends. CDR1 and CDR2 (germline): MGHDK, SYGVNS. This chain's CDR3 is CASSEWGRNNEQFF. The CDR3, as DNA: TGTGCCAGCTCAGAATGGGGAAGGAACAATGAGCAGTTCTTC.

The V call is TRBV7-9, the J call TRBJ2-5, with 9 positions matching TRBD1. Trimming cost V 5 bases and J 5 bases; bases outside gene matches: 12. This CDR3 is 16 amino acids long. CDR1 is SEHNR and CDR2 is FQNEAQ in the germline V gene (reference sequence). In nucleotides, the CDR3 is TGTGCCAGCAGCCCTCGACAGGGGGTAGTCGGGGAGACCCAGTACTTC. This codes for CASSPRQGVVGETQYF.

This chain uses TRBV6-6 with TRBJ2-1; the D gene is possibly TRBD1 (6 bases). V was shortened by 6 bases and J by 4 bases, with 10 bases between the two germline ends. Germline CDR1 and CDR2: MNHNY and SVGAGI (reference sequence). The CDR3 is 13 amino acids. CDR3 DNA: TGTGCCAGCAGAGGACAGCATTACAATGAGCAGTTCTTC. Encoded protein: CASRGQHYNEQFF.

In nucleotides, the CDR3 is TGTGCCAGCAGCCCGGGACAGGGGGTGTCCCATGAGCAGTTCTTC. It is translated as CASSPGQGVSHEQFF. V gene TRBV3-1 (or the pseudogene TRBV3-2) combines with J gene TRBJ2-1; 11 nucleotides line up with TRBD1. CDR1 is LGHDT and CDR2 is YNNKEL in the germline V gene (reference sequence). The CDR3 runs to 15 residues. The J segment lost 8 bases and the V segment lost 4 bases, leaving 7 bases of the junction unmatched.

V usage is TRBV6-6 and J usage is TRBJ1-2; 8 nucleotides line up with TRBD1. The length of the CDR3 is 13 residues. V shed 5 bases and J 5 bases; nucleotides not matched to a gene: 4. Germline V lookup: CDR1 MNHNY, CDR2 SVGAGI (reference sequence). Here the CDR3 reads CASSQGALYGYTF. In nucleotides, the CDR3 is TGTGCCAGCAGTCAGGGGGCGCTTTATGGCTACACCTTC.

The rearrangement uses TRBV11-3 and TRBJ1-6; D is ambiguous. The ends were cut back, 3 bases at V and 3 bases at J, with 12 bases in the middle. CDR1 and CDR2 from the germline V gene are SGHNT and YENEEA. The CDR3 consists of 16 residues. The CDR3 here is CASSFPQAFYNSPLHF. CDR3 nucleotides: TGTGCCAGCAGCTTTCCTCAGGCCTTCTATAATTCACCCCTCCACTTT.

The chain has TRBV4-1 and TRBJ2-2; D gene uncertain. Trimming shortened V by 8 bases and J by 3 bases, and 10 bases separated the two germline ends. Germline CDR1 and CDR2: MGHRA and YSYEKL. The CDR3 loop spans 13 amino acids. CDR3 nucleotides: TGCGCCAGCGAGAGGACGGACACCGGGGAGCTGTTTTTT. Protein sequence: CASERTDTGELFF.

This chain links TRBV6-1 with TRBJ1-1; D is possibly TRBD1 (5 bases). The CDR3 is made up of 15 amino acids. V dropped 2 bases and J dropped 5 bases, with 15 bases sitting between them. The germline V gene has CDR1 MNHNS and CDR2 SASEGT. CDR3 coding DNA: TGTGCCAGCAGTGAATCTAGGGCAGGGATTACTGAAGCTTTCTTT. This sequence encodes CASSESRAGITEAFF.

The chain employs TRBV13 and TRBJ2-3; 8 bases are a match to TRBD1. The CDR3 contains 13 residues. Per germline, CDR1 PRHDT and CDR2 FYEKMQ (reference sequence). The J segment lost 7 bases and the V segment lost 8 bases, leaving 8 bases of the junction unmatched. CDR3 coding DNA: TGTGCCAGCGGGAGGACAGGGTTAAATACGCAGTATTTT. The encoded protein is CASGRTGLNTQYF.

V is TRBV7-8 and J is TRBJ2-3; TRBD1 might be the D (5 bases). Germline V lookup: CDR1 SGHVS, CDR2 FQNEAQ. The CDR3 contains 16 residues. Between the trimmed V and J ends, which lost 5 bases and 0 bases, there was a span of 15 bases. CDR3 residues: CASSPGMAVSTDTQYF. The CDR3 DNA is TGTGCCAGCAGCCCAGGGATGGCGGTGAGCACAGATACGCAGTATTTT.

The chain couples TRBV7-6 to TRBJ1-1, with TRBD1 identical over 7 bases. The V gene end was trimmed by 6 bases and the J gene end by 0 bases; junction bases not matched to a gene: 4. The CDR3 is made up of 14 amino acids. CDR1 is SGHVS, CDR2 FNYEAQ, per germline. The DNA for the CDR3 is TGTGCCAGCAGATCGGGACAGATGAACACTGAAGCTTTCTTT. It encodes CASRSGQMNTEAFF.

The chain combines TRBV28 with TRBJ1-6, with TRBD1 matching over 7 bases. This CDR3 has 20 amino acids. Germline V gives CDR1 MDHEN, CDR2 SYDVKM. Trimming removed 3 bases from V and 10 bases from J; junction bases left unmatched: 24. The CDR3 reads CASSFRTGLGSIGVLSPLHF. CDR3 in DNA: TGTGCCAGCAGTTTTCGGACAGGACTTGGCTCAATAGGAGTTTTGTCACCCCTCCACTTT.

The V call is TRBV5-1, the J call TRBJ2-1; possible D gene TRBD1, 6 bases. Germline V gene data show CDR1 as SGHRS and CDR2 as YFSETQ. The V gene lost 0 bases and the J gene lost 1 base, with 11 bases spanning the gap. The CDR3 has 16 amino acids. The CDR3 sequence: CASSLVQGSSYNEQFF. The CDR3 region has the DNA TGCGCCAGCAGCTTGGTACAGGGTAGTTCCTACAATGAGCAGTTCTTC.

This rearrangement joins TRBV3-1 (or the pseudogene TRBV3-2) to TRBJ2-3; D is possibly TRBD1 (5 bases). The CDR3 totals 14 residues. The germline V gene encodes CDR1 LGHDT and CDR2 YNNKEL (reference sequence). V gave up 4 bases and J gave up 6 bases, with 14 bases separating them. The CDR3 here is CASSPRLSGDTQYF. In nucleotides, the CDR3 is TGTGCCAGCAGCCCTCGTCTTTCAGGGGATACGCAGTATTTT.

The chain joins TRBV18 to TRBJ2-7, with unresolved D. V lost 4 bases and J 4 bases, leaving 20 bases between the germline ends. CDR1 KGHSH and CDR2 LQKENI come from the germline V gene. The CDR3 is 16 residues long. The CDR3 bases are TGTGCCAGCTCACTCGCAGACACGATCTCAACATACGAGCAGTACGTC. Protein product: CASSLADTISTYEQYV.

The chain employs TRBV6-5 and TRBJ1-1, with D possibly being TRBD1 (5 bases). The CDR3 length is 15 residues. CDR1 and CDR2 from the germline V gene are MNHEY and SVGAGI. V was cut by 0 bases and J by 0 bases, with 8 bases left in between. CDR3 residues: CASSYSEGMNTEAFF. The CDR3 DNA follows: TGTGCCAGCAGTTACTCGGAGGGGATGAACACTGAAGCTTTCTTT.

This clone was seen once. The chain employs TRBV5-6 and TRBJ2-7; 11 nucleotides line up with TRBD2. The germline V gene has CDR1 SGHDT and CDR2 YYEEEE. With V trimmed by 4 bases and J by 0 bases, 3 bases remained unmatched. The CDR3 consists of 15 residues. The CDR3 is CASSIAGGSSYEQYV. CDR3 nucleotide sequence: TGTGCCAGCAGCATAGCGGGAGGGAGCTCCTACGAGCAGTACGTC.

The rearrangement joins TRBV19 to TRBJ2-6, with a weak D call TRBD1 (5 bases). This CDR3 comprises 15 residues. Germline-derived CDR1 and CDR2 are LNHDA and SQIVND (reference sequence). V lost 3 bases and J 3 bases, leaving 9 bases between the germline ends. The CDR3 region is CASSMVGLGANVLTF. The CDR3 DNA sequence: TGTGCCAGTAGTATGGTGGGGCTTGGGGCCAACGTCCTGACTTTC.

The chain joins TRBV18 to TRBJ2-2; the match to TRBD1 covers 10 bases. The CDR3 runs 17 residues. Germline V gene data show CDR1 as KGHSH and CDR2 as LQKENI. With 2 bases clipped from V and 6 bases from J, the junction kept 9 bases outside the gene matches. The chain's CDR3 is CASSPRAGTGVAGELFF. CDR3 DNA: TGTGCCAGCTCACCAAGAGCCGGGACAGGGGTAGCCGGGGAGCTGTTTTTT.

V usage is TRBV7-2 and J usage is TRBJ2-5, with 9 bases lining up with TRBD2. CDR1 and CDR2 from the germline V gene are SGHTA and FQGNSA. J was trimmed by 3 bases and V by 6 bases; bases with no gene match: 20. The CDR3 has 19 amino acids. The CDR3 sequence: CASSSGWRGGLSRKETQYF. The CDR3 DNA reads TGTGCCAGCAGTTCTGGGTGGCGGGGGGGCCTCTCAAGAAAAGAGACCCAGTACTTC. The complete variable domain, with remaining parts taken from reference TRBV7-2 and TRBJ2-5, reads GAGVSQSPSNKVTEKGKDVELRCDPISGHTALYWYRQSLGQGLEFLIYFQGNSAPDKSGLPSDRFSAERTGGSVSTLTIQRTQQEDSAVYLCASSSGWRGGLSRKETQYFGPGTRLLVL.

The gene calls are TRBV7-2 and TRBJ2-7, with 9 nucleotides matching TRBD2. Trimming cost V 5 bases and J 0 bases; bases outside gene matches: 11. From germline, CDR1 is SGHTA and CDR2 FQGNSA. The CDR3 sequence is 17 residues long. The chain's CDR3 is CASSRGASGGLSYEQYF. CDR3 coding DNA: TGTGCCAGCAGCCGCGGGGCAAGCGGGGGGCTCTCCTACGAGCAGTACTTC.